A selection of T cell receptor beta chains follows, all from one sample in a study of control samples from healthy donors and cancer patients. The protocol was immunoSEQ multiplex PCR, while the TCRdb copy is restricted to in-frame clones and leaves out a portion. The sample holds about 27,000 clones, roughly 93% seen once. Specimen: PBMCs. The receptor source for this set is a man in his forties or fifties with lung cancer. Each CDR3 is given with its conserved first and last residue. A D gene is named only where the DNA matches it firmly. Some rows mark clone size as missing; the rest say once, few, many or name a class of expanded clone.

TGCGCCAGCAGCCTAACCGACAGGATCCAGTTCTTC CASSLTDRIQFF NA NA 12 TRBJ2-1 TRBV5-1
TGTGCCAGCTCACCAGATCTCAGCGCCTATGGCTACACCTTC CASSPDLSAYGYTF NA NA 14 TRBJ1-2 TRBV18
TGTGCCAGCAGCTTAGTGCGGGGGGGTGACAATGAGCAGTTCTTC CASSLVRGGDNEQFF NA TRBD2 15 TRBJ2-1 TRBV7-2
TGCGCCAGCAGCCACGGACAGGGAGGACAGCCCCAGCATTTT CASSHGQGGQPQHF few TRBD1 14 TRBJ1-5 TRBV4-3
TGTGCCAGCTCACCGGGGCCAGGGCAATCACCCCTCCACTTT CASSPGPGQSPLHF NA NA 14 TRBJ1-6 TRBV18
TGTGCCAGCAGTAGGGACAGCCCAACCGCTCGATCGAACACTGAAGCTTTCTTT CASSRDSPTARSNTEAFF NA TRBD1 18 TRBJ1-1 TRBV6-2/TRBV6-3
TGTGCCAGCAGCTTAGCGAGAGGGGGCCCCTACAATGAGCAGTTCTTC CASSLARGGPYNEQFF NA TRBD1 16 TRBJ2-1 TRBV7-9
TGTGCCAGCAGTGAAACCGCGTTTAGGTTAGGCTCCTATAATTCACCCCTCCACTTT CASSETAFRLGSYNSPLHF NA NA 19 TRBJ1-6 TRBV6-1
TGTGCCAGCAGTGGACGGGATGGCTACACCTTC CASSGRDGYTF NA NA 11 TRBJ1-2 TRBV28
TGTGCCACCAGCAGATATCCGAGGGGGGTTTCAGAGACCCAGTACTTC CATSRYPRGVSETQYF once NA 16 TRBJ2-5 TRBV15
TGTGCCAGCAGCTTCGGGCAGCGATACTCCCAGCCGAACACTGAAGCTTTCTTT CASSFGQRYSQPNTEAFF NA NA 18 TRBJ1-1 TRBV5-6
TGCGCCAGCAGCCAAGGGCCCCGGGGCCGGGCGGACAATGAGCAGTTCTTC CASSQGPRGRADNEQFF NA NA 17 TRBJ2-1 TRBV4-3
TGTGCCAGCAGGGACAATGAGCAGTTCTTC CASRDNEQFF once NA 10 TRBJ2-1 TRBV6-6
TGTGCCAGCAGCGGACGAGGGACCAACACTGAAGCTTTCTTT CASSGRGTNTEAFF NA NA 14 TRBJ1-1 TRBV7-3
TGTGCCAGCAGCGAGCCTACAGGGGGCTCCCTATACGAGCAGTACTTC CASSEPTGGSLYEQYF NA TRBD1 16 TRBJ2-7 TRBV5-4
TGTGCCATCAGGGATCAACAGATCTCGAACGAGCAGTACTTC CAIRDQQISNEQYF once NA 14 TRBJ2-7 TRBV10-3
TGCGCCAGCAGCCCCGGACAAGGGAATCGCTATGGCTACACCTTC CASSPGQGNRYGYTF NA NA 15 TRBJ1-2 TRBV4-3
TGTGCCAGCAGCCAAGAGCTCCGGACAGGGGGCTACGAGCAGTACTTC CASSQELRTGGYEQYF NA TRBD1 16 TRBJ2-7 TRBV5-8
TGTGCCAGCAGCCAAGATTGGACAGGGGACCCCTATGGCTACACCTTC CASSQDWTGDPYGYTF NA TRBD1 16 TRBJ1-2 TRBV14
TGTGCCAGCAGCCACGCCGATACGCAGTATTTT CASSHADTQYF once NA 11 TRBJ2-3 TRBV14
TGTGCCAGCAGTTTTGGCAGCACAGATACGCAGTATTTT CASSFGSTDTQYF once NA 13 TRBJ2-3 TRBV12-3/TRBV12-4
TGTGCCACATCTACTCAAAGCACAGATACGCAGTATTTT CATSTQSTDTQYF once NA 13 TRBJ2-3 TRBV10-3
TGTGCCAGCAGTCTTCAGGGTTTCGGCTACACCTTC CASSLQGFGYTF NA NA 12 TRBJ1-2 TRBV12-3/TRBV12-4
TGTGCCAGCAGCTTGGAAGGGGTTGGCCCCACAGATACGCAGTATTTT CASSLEGVGPTDTQYF NA NA 16 TRBJ2-3 TRBV5-6